This T cell receptor (beta chain) emerged from a study of PD-L1 blockade in urothelial cancer. CDR1 and CDR2 (germline): MNHEY, SMNVEV (reference sequence). V gave up 7 bases and J gave up 2 bases, with 20 bases separating them. The CDR3 has 16 amino acids. Here immunoSEQ multiplex PCR was the method, and the copy in TCRdb shows in-frame clones only, minus some. The table includes roughly 32,000 clones, approximately 80% detected once. Patient sample counts ranged from 1 to 8, pretreatment and on-treatment. About this clone itself: Its cognate antigen is unknown.

Findings and caveats of the study: Below-median pretreatment blood TCR clonality predicted better survival.

The sample in question was PBMCs, obtained around atezolizumab (anti-PD-L1) treatment. The chain joins TRBV27 to TRBJ2-5, with a possible D match to TRBD2 (5 bases). This receptor was obtained from a man aged 55 to 70 with urothelial cancer. The CDR3 region is CASTPWGSGSQETQYF. CDR3 coding DNA: TGTGCCAGCACCCCCTGGGGTTCGGGGAGTCAAGAGACCCAGTACTTC.